A single sample gave rise to the 8 T cell receptor beta chains below, sequenced in a study of graft-versus-host responses after intestinal transplantation (TCRdb year 2021). The time point label corresponds to: cells obtained before transplantation from donor or recipient. The library was generated by the immunoSEQ multiplex PCR assay. TCRdb holds this immuneACCESS table with in-frame rearrangements only. Some clones are missing; in checked studies, unresolved V genes explain under half, and the rest has no known cause. For this sample the table gives about 90,000 clones, of which 94% were detected only once. About 0.2% of the sample is in the top ten clones. The antigens for these receptors are not known. This specimen was unstimulated CD4+ T cells sorted from spleen or lymph node cells, taken before transplant. Receptor source: a human donor who was the organ donor for an intestinal transplant.

About this clone: Other DNA sequences in this sample translate to the same CDR3. The V and J genes are TRBV5-1 and TRBJ1-1; D is ambiguous. This CDR3 is 13 amino acids long. From germline, CDR1 is SGHRS and CDR2 YFSETQ. V lost 0 bases and J 0 bases, leaving 3 bases between the germline ends. The CDR3 sequence: CASSLGLNTEAFF. Written as DNA, the CDR3 is TGCGCCAGCAGCTTGGGGCTGAACACTGAAGCTTTCTTT.

The V gene is TRBV27, the J gene TRBJ1-1; a weak D match, TRBD1 (6 bases). CDR3 size: 16 residues. Germline CDR1 reads MNHEY; CDR2 reads SMNVEV (reference sequence). With 0 bases removed from V and 2 bases from J, the gap between germline ends came to 13 bases. This CDR3 reads CASSLSQGSFNTEAFF. The CDR3 DNA follows: TGTGCCAGCAGTTTATCCCAGGGGTCCTTTAACACTGAAGCTTTCTTT.

This sequence joins TRBV28 and TRBJ2-3, with D perhaps matching TRBD1 or TRBD2 (5 bases each). The CDR3 contains 13 residues. V was trimmed by 5 bases and J by 2 bases, leaving 8 bases between them. CDR1 is MDHEN, CDR2 SYDVKM, per germline. CDR3 DNA sequence: TGTGCCAGCAGTGGGACGGCCACAGATACGCAGTATTTT. The encoded protein is CASSGTATDTQYF.

The chain employs TRBV6-5 and TRBJ1-1, with no clear D. CDR1 is MNHEY and CDR2 is SVGAGI in the germline V gene. The V and J ends lost 0 bases and 0 bases respectively, with 11 bases between them. The CDR3 is 16 amino acids. In nucleotides, the CDR3 is TGTGCCAGCAGTTACTCTTGGACCGGGATGAACACTGAAGCTTTCTTT. The encoded protein is CASSYSWTGMNTEAFF.

The genes are TRBV10-3 and TRBJ2-3; 9 nucleotides agree with TRBD1. The junction had 12 bases not matched to a gene; V was cut back by 6 bases and J by 2 bases. Germline CDR1 and CDR2: ENHRY and SYGVKD. The CDR3 covers 17 residues. The CDR3 spells CAISKQGANLLTDTQYF. CDR3 DNA sequence: TGTGCCATCAGCAAACAGGGGGCCAACCTTCTCACAGATACGCAGTATTTT.

The chain is built from TRBV6-4 and TRBJ2-4; D is ambiguous. Trimming cost V 2 bases and J 8 bases, with 4 bases left between them. The germline gives CDR1 MRHNA, CDR2 SNTAGT. This CDR3 region has 11 residues. The CDR3 bases are TGTGCCAGCAGTGACAGGGACATTCAGTACTTC. Protein: CASSDRDIQYF.

The chain uses TRBV30 and TRBJ2-7, with 8 nucleotides matching TRBD2. J gave up 1 base and V 0 bases, and 5 bases lay outside the gene matches. The CDR3 covers 15 residues. CDR1 GTSNPN and CDR2 SVGIG come from the germline V gene (reference sequence). CDR3 nucleotides: TGTGCCTGGAGTGTCAATAGCGGGGTGTCCTACGAGCAGTACTTC. This codes for CAWSVNSGVSYEQYF.

The chain employs TRBV27 and TRBJ1-4, with 7 bases identical to TRBD1. The CDR3 has 17 residues. The germline V gene encodes CDR1 MNHEY and CDR2 SMNVEV (reference sequence). V shed 6 bases and J 4 bases; nucleotides not matched to a gene: 14. The CDR3 nucleotides are TGTGCCAGCAGCCCCCCGGACAGGACTCATCTTAATGAAAAACTGTTTTTT. It yields the protein CASSPPDRTHLNEKLFF.